The 30 T cell receptor beta chains presented below share a single source sample, sequenced in a study of shared clonotypes between healthy human individuals. Method: immunoSEQ multiplex PCR; TCRdb's copy keeps in-frame clones and lacks some. Among about 2.1 million clones listed, just over 90% were seen once. Selected positively for CCR7 and CD45RO-negative, naive CD8 cells excluded terminally differentiated effector memory CD45RA+ cells. Sequenced sample: naive CD8+ T cells from PBMCs. The receptors were sampled from a man between 18 and 29 years old in good health. Some clones in this sample may be carry-over from other donors' samples.

The gene calls are TRBV9 and TRBJ1-5; 10 bases align to TRBD1. The ends lost 2 bases at V and 10 bases at J; junction bases unmatched: 6. From germline, CDR1 is SGDLS and CDR2 YYNGEE. The CDR3 contains 14 residues. CDR3 amino acids: CASSVGQGRHPQHF. CDR3 nucleotide sequence: TGTGCCAGCAGCGTGGGACAGGGGCGGCACCCCCAGCATTTT.

CDR3 amino acids: CASISRRRGGTDTQYF. Here the CDR3 DNA reads TGTGCCAGCATCTCTAGGCGGAGGGGGGGCACAGATACGCAGTATTTT. The chain links TRBV28 to TRBJ2-3; tentatively, D is TRBD1 or TRBD2 (6 bases each). Trimming removed 7 bases at V and 1 base at J, with 18 bases between. CDR3 length equals 16 residues. Per the germline V gene, CDR1 is MDHEN and CDR2 is SYDVKM.

This clone has a single count. The rearrangement links TRBV27 to TRBJ2-5; possible D gene TRBD2, 6 bases. Germline CDR1 is MNHEY and CDR2 is SMNVEV (reference sequence). This CDR3 spans 14 amino acids. Trimming pared 6 bases from V and 5 bases from J, leaving 16 bases between. The CDR3 bases are TGTGCCAGCAGGCCGGGACTCCGGGGGGAGACCCAGTACTTC. Its protein product is CASRPGLRGETQYF.

In DNA, the CDR3 is TGTGCCAGCAGCTTAGCGGGAGGGCCTCACAATGAGCAGTTCTTC. As protein: CASSLAGGPHNEQFF. The chain uses TRBV7-9 and TRBJ2-1; 7 nucleotides match TRBD2. Germline lookup yields CDR1 SEHNR and CDR2 FQNEAQ (reference sequence). The length of the CDR3 is 15 residues. Losses at the gene ends were 0 bases for V and 5 bases for J; bases not matched to a gene: 4.

The CDR3 loop reads CASSLGQTHTDTQYF. DNA of the CDR3: TGTGCCAGCAGCTTGGGGCAGACTCACACAGATACGCAGTATTTT. This chain joins TRBV5-8 and TRBJ2-3; no reliable D call. Looked up from germline, CDR1 is SGHTS and CDR2 is YDEGEE. This CDR3 is built from 15 residues. V dropped 0 bases and J dropped 2 bases, with 10 bases sitting between them.

This clone was observed once. The rearrangement links TRBV11-1 to TRBJ2-1, with 7 bases lining up with TRBD2. J was trimmed by 6 bases and V by 0 bases; bases with no gene match: 17. From germline, CDR1 is SGHAT and CDR2 FQDESV (reference sequence). The CDR3 sequence is 19 residues long. CDR3 nucleotides: TGTGCCAGCAGCTTAGCCTCCTCCGACGGGGCGGGAGTGGGCAATGAGCAGTTCTTC. Translating it yields CASSLASSDGAGVGNEQFF.

Details on this clone: Other DNA sequences in the same sample also yield this CDR3. This chain uses TRBV10-2 with TRBJ2-1; no definite D call. Deletions cut 5 bases from V and 8 bases from J, with 10 bases between. Per the germline V gene, CDR1 is WSHSY and CDR2 is SAAADI. The CDR3 length is 12 residues. The CDR3 DNA reads TGCGCCAGCAGTCTTCTTCGGGATGAGCAGTTCTTC. This translates into CASSLLRDEQFF.

This chain links TRBV27 with TRBJ2-1, with 9 bases aligning to TRBD2. Germline V gives CDR1 MNHEY, CDR2 SMNVEV (reference sequence). With 3 bases clipped from V and 0 bases from J, the junction kept 6 bases outside the gene matches. This CDR3 spans 17 amino acids. The CDR3 DNA reads as TGTGCCAGCAGTTTCTTACCTAGCGGGGACTCCTACAATGAGCAGTTCTTC. Protein product: CASSFLPSGDSYNEQFF.

This sequence joins TRBV27 and TRBJ2-3; D is possibly TRBD1 (5 bases). Deletions cut 4 bases from V and 0 bases from J, with 11 bases between. Germline CDR1 reads MNHEY; CDR2 reads SMNVEV (reference sequence). This CDR3 spans 15 amino acids. CDR3 nucleotide sequence: TGTGCCAGCAGTTCTGAGACAGAGAGCACAGATACGCAGTATTTT. Its translation is CASSSETESTDTQYF.

This chain connects TRBV28 to TRBJ2-5; D unclear. In germline, CDR1 is MDHEN, CDR2 SYDVKM. Between the trimmed V and J ends, which lost 5 bases and 4 bases, there was a span of 14 bases. The CDR3 consists of 14 residues. CDR3 coding DNA: TGTGCCAGCAGTGGAGACCTTGGTGGAGAGACCCAGTACTTC. Translation: CASSGDLGGETQYF.

This sequence joins TRBV2 and TRBJ1-5; the match to TRBD1 covers 9 bases. Losses at the gene ends were 4 bases for V and 4 bases for J; bases not matched to a gene: 11. There are 17 residues in the CDR3. Germline V CDR1 and CDR2: SNHLY, FYNNEI. The CDR3 region is CASSAGTGRKANQPQHF. The CDR3, as DNA: TGTGCCAGCAGTGCCGGGACAGGGAGGAAGGCAAATCAGCCCCAGCATTTT.

The gene calls are TRBV4-3 and TRBJ2-2; 8 bases match TRBD2. The J segment lost 2 bases and the V segment lost 0 bases, leaving 5 bases of the junction unmatched. This CDR3 contains 17 residues. The germline CDR1 and CDR2 sequences are LGHNA and YSLEER. The CDR3 spells CASSQDVAGINTGELFF. The CDR3 DNA is TGCGCCAGCAGCCAAGATGTAGCGGGGATAAACACCGGGGAGCTGTTTTTT.

This clone has more than one count but fewer than ten. The chain recombines TRBV19 with TRBJ1-1; perhaps TRBD1 as D (5 bases). The CDR3 spans 16 residues. In germline, CDR1 is LNHDA, CDR2 SQIVND (reference sequence). The V gene lost 7 bases and the J gene lost 1 base, with 19 bases spanning the gap. The CDR3 region has the DNA TGTGCCAGTAACCCGCGGGACGCCGGGGAGAACACTGAAGCTTTCTTT. Amino acid sequence: CASNPRDAGENTEAFF.

The chain uses TRBV5-8 and TRBJ2-7, with TRBD1 identical over 7 bases. Germline V CDR1 and CDR2: SGHTS, YDEGEE. J lost 3 bases, V lost 4 bases, and 7 bases had no gene match. CDR3 length: 14 amino acids. CDR3 DNA: TGTGCCAGCAGCACCCCGGGACAGAGCTACGAGCAGTACTTC. Residues: CASSTPGQSYEQYF.

The chain has TRBV7-3 and TRBJ2-2, with 9 bases matching TRBD1. CDR3 length: 15 residues. V was pared by 5 bases and J by 3 bases, with 4 bases of the junction left unmatched. The germline V gene encodes CDR1 SGHTA and CDR2 FQGTGA. This CDR3 is CASSPRTGDTGELFF. Written as DNA, the CDR3 is TGTGCCAGCAGCCCGCGGACAGGGGACACCGGGGAGCTGTTTTTT.

The chain is built from TRBV4-1 and TRBJ1-5; 11 bases align to TRBD1. The ends lost 0 bases at V and 6 bases at J; junction bases unmatched: 10. Germline CDR1 MGHRA, CDR2 YSYEKL. The CDR3 length is 18 residues. CDR3 loop: CASSQDPFGQGASQPQHF. DNA of the CDR3: TGCGCCAGCAGCCAAGATCCCTTCGGACAGGGGGCTTCTCAGCCCCAGCATTTT.

About this clone itself: Other DNA sequences from this sample encode an identical CDR3 as well. The chain is built from TRBV19 and TRBJ2-7; 8 bases are shared with TRBD1. CDR1 is LNHDA, CDR2 SQIVND, per germline (reference sequence). This CDR3 contains 13 residues. The ends lost 3 bases at V and 5 bases at J; junction bases unmatched: 3. Written as DNA, the CDR3 is TGTGCCAGTAGTATTCAGGGGGCTCACGAGCAGTACTTC. Encoded protein: CASSIQGAHEQYF. Complete variable domain (other parts from reference TRBV19 and TRBJ2-7): DGGITQSPKYLFRKEGQNVTLSCEQNLNHDAMYWYRQDPGQGLRLIYYSQIVNDFQKGDIAEGYSVSREKKESFPLTVTSAQKNPTAFYLCASSIQGAHEQYFGPGTRLTVT.

The J gene is TRBJ2-4, the V gene TRBV6-5, with D possibly TRBD2 on 6 matching bases. Trimming stripped 4 bases from V and 3 bases from J, with 16 bases between. This CDR3 has 16 amino acids. Germline CDR1 MNHEY, CDR2 SVGAGI. The CDR3 bases are TGTGCCAGCAGTTCCTACCGGGAGTTGGACAAAAACATTCAGTACTTC. Its translation is CASSSYRELDKNIQYF.

This chain links TRBV18 with TRBJ2-7; 11 positions match TRBD2. The CDR3 runs to 15 residues. CDR1 and CDR2 from the germline V gene are KGHSH and LQKENI. V was clipped by 6 bases and J by 4 bases; unmatched bases: 8. CDR3 nucleotides: TGTGCCAGCTCCGGGAGACTAGCGGGAAGGTACGAGCAGTACTTC. This codes for CASSGRLAGRYEQYF. Full variable domain (remainder filled in from reference TRBV18 and TRBJ2-7): NAGVMQNPRHLVRRRGQEARLRCSPMKGHSHVYWYRQLPEEGLKFMVYLQKENIIDESGMPKERFSAEFPKEGPSILRIQQVVRGDSAAYFCASSGRLAGRYEQYFGPGTRLTVT.

The chain employs TRBV29-1 and TRBJ2-7; no definite D call. Trimming took 5 bases from V and 3 from J, leaving 8 bases between them. The CDR3 extends over 11 amino acids. Per the germline V gene, CDR1 is SQVTM and CDR2 is ANQGSEA. CDR3 sequence: CSVFILYEQYF. CDR3 bases: TGCAGCGTTTTCATCCTCTACGAGCAGTACTTC.

V usage is TRBV27 and J usage is TRBJ2-7; the D gene is possibly TRBD2 (6 bases). The V end was cut by 8 bases, the J end by 3 bases, with 26 bases between. The V gene's germline CDR1 is MNHEY and CDR2 SMNVEV (reference sequence). The CDR3 is 17 amino acids. CDR3 nucleotide sequence: TGTGCCAGCCGCCCTTATGGGAGTAGGGACTCGCACTACGAGCAGTACTTC. Translated, it gives CASRPYGSRDSHYEQYF.

This sequence joins TRBV15 and TRBJ2-3; D is perhaps TRBD2 (5 bases). The V and J ends lost 1 base and 2 bases respectively, with 13 bases between them. Looked up from germline, CDR1 is LNHNV and CDR2 is YYDKDF (reference sequence). CDR3 size: 16 residues. In nucleotides, the CDR3 is TGTGCCACCAGCAGAGTTTCCACGAGGGTCACAGATACGCAGTATTTT. Protein: CATSRVSTRVTDTQYF.

This rearrangement joins TRBV9 to TRBJ2-6; D call uncertain. The CDR3 consists of 17 residues. Between the trimmed V and J ends, which lost 7 bases and 1 base, there was a span of 18 bases. Germline CDR1 is SGDLS and CDR2 is YYNGEE. CDR3 DNA sequence: TGTGCCAGCTCGAGGACGGACGCTAATTCTGGGGCCAACGTCCTGACTTTC. Amino acids: CASSRTDANSGANVLTF. The full variable domain, its missing parts supplied by reference TRBV9 and TRBJ2-6, is DSGVTQTPKHLITATGQRVTLRCSPRSGDLSVYWYQQSLDQGLQFLIQYYNGEERAKGNILERFSAQQFPDLHSELNLSSLELGDSALYFCASSRTDANSGANVLTFGAGSRLTVL.

On this clone itself: Different DNA sequences within this sample yield the same CDR3. In nucleotides, the CDR3 is TGTGCCACCAGCGGGGACAGCTACGAGCAGTACTTC. It codes for CATSGDSYEQYF. The chain recombines TRBV15 with TRBJ2-7, with 7 bases aligning to TRBD1. The CDR3 runs to 12 residues. Losses at the gene ends were 5 bases for V and 3 bases for J; bases not matched to a gene: 1. CDR1 and CDR2 (germline): LNHNV, YYDKDF (reference sequence).

The chain couples TRBV6-5 to TRBJ2-7; a possible D gene is TRBD2 (6 bases). The CDR3 consists of 14 residues. V was trimmed by 4 bases and J by 6 bases, leaving 16 bases between them. Germline V gene sequence: CDR1 MNHEY, CDR2 SVGAGI. The CDR3: CASSLGTGGIEQYF. CDR3 DNA: TGTGCCAGCAGTTTGGGGACTGGCGGTATCGAGCAGTACTTC.

The V and J genes are TRBV7-8 and TRBJ1-1; D is uncertain. The CDR3 runs to 12 residues. V was pared by 1 base and J by 5 bases, with 5 bases between. Germline V gives CDR1 SGHVS, CDR2 FQNEAQ. This CDR3 reads CASSLEETEAFF. The CDR3 nucleotides are TGTGCCAGCAGCTTAGAGGAGACTGAAGCTTTCTTT.

The CDR3 region is CASSPQLRTATHLNYGYTF. The CDR3 nucleotides are TGTGCCAGCAGCCCCCAGCTAAGGACAGCGACACATTTAAACTATGGCTACACCTTC. V usage is TRBV9 and J usage is TRBJ1-2; a possible D gene is TRBD1 (6 bases). This CDR3 spans 19 amino acids. The V gene's germline CDR1 is SGDLS and CDR2 YYNGEE. V was trimmed by 4 bases and J by 2 bases, leaving 27 bases between them.

The J gene is TRBJ2-1, the V gene TRBV15, with 13 positions matching TRBD2. The CDR3 loop spans 15 amino acids. V gave up 5 bases and J gave up 5 bases; unmatched junction bases: 3. Germline CDR1 and CDR2: LNHNV and YYDKDF (reference sequence). The CDR3 nucleotides read TGTGCCACCAGCTCAGGACTAGCGGGAGACAATGAGCAGTTCTTC. Amino acid sequence: CATSSGLAGDNEQFF.

This chain uses TRBV7-9 with TRBJ2-1, with TRBD2 as a possible D gene (5 bases). Germline CDR1 and CDR2: SEHNR and FQNEAQ (reference sequence). CDR3 length: 12 amino acids. Trimming pared 4 bases from V and 12 bases from J, leaving 13 bases between. As DNA, the CDR3 is TGTGCCAGCAGCTCGACTGGGAGTGGGCAGTTCTTC. Translated: CASSSTGSGQFF.

The chain is built from TRBV19 and TRBJ2-2; perhaps TRBD2 as D (6 bases). Trimming took 1 base from V and 4 from J, leaving 19 bases between them. There are 18 residues in the CDR3. Germline assignment: CDR1 LNHDA and CDR2 SQIVND (reference sequence). The DNA for the CDR3 is TGTGCCAGTAGTATAGGCCCGTCGGGGGAGCCCTTCACCGGGGAGCTGTTTTTT. Protein sequence: CASSIGPSGEPFTGELFF.